This TCR beta chain was identified during a study of spatial heterogeneity in lung cancer. Notes on the study in general: Ubiquitous expanded tumor TCRs were seen in blood more at resection than at follow-up.

The V gene's germline CDR1 is SQVTM and CDR2 ANQGSEA. The length of the CDR3 is 13 residues. Trimming took 3 bases from V and 5 from J, leaving 12 bases between them. Time point reported: sample taken at primary tumor resection. The authors sequenced whole RNA from tumor, nontumor lung or frozen PBMC without sorting. TCRdb used MiXCR to reprocess the 5' RACE reads, holding one entry per CDR3 protein. The sample yields around 40,000 distinct CDR3 sequences, approximately 6.3% seen once. This clonotype was counted at least ten times. Its antigen is not identified. The receptor was isolated from a male donor with early-stage non-small cell lung cancer. V is TRBV29-1 and J is TRBJ2-3; D ambiguous. The starting material was PBMCs, obtained at surgery. The CDR3 DNA follows: TGCAGCGTTGATTCGGGTCATGGAGATACGCAGTATTTT. Its translation is CSVDSGHGDTQYF.